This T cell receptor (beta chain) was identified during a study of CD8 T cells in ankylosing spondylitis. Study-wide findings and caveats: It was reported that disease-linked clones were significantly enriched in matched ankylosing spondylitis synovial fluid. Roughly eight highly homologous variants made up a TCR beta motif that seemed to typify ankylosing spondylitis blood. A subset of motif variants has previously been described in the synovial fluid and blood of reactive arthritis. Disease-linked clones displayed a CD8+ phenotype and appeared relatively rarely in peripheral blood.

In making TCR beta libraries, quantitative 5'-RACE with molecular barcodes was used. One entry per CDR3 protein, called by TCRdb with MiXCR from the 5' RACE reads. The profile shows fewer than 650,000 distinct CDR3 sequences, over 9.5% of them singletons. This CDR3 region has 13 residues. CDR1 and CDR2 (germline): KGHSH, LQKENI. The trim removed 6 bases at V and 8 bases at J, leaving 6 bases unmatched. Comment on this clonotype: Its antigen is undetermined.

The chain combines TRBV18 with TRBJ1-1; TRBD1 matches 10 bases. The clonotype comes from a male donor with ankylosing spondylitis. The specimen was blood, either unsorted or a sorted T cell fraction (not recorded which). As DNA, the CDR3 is TGTGCCAGCTCCCCCGACAGGGGGCTAGAAGCTTTCTTT. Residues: CASSPDRGLEAFF.